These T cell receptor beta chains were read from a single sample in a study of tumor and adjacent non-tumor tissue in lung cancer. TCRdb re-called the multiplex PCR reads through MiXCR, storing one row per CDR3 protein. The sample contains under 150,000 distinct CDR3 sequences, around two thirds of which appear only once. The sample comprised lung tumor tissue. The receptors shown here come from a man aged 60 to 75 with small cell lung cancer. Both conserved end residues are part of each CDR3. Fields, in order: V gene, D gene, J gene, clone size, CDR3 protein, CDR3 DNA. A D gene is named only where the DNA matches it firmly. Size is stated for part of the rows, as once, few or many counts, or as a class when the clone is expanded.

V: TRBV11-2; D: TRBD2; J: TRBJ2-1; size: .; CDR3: CASTLDKLAGLFF; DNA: TGTGCCAGCACCTTAGATAAACTAGCGGGACTGTTCTTC
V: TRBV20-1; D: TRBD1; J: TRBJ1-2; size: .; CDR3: CSAWDSLSYGYTF; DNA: TGCAGTGCTTGGGACAGCCTTAGTTATGGCTACACCTTC
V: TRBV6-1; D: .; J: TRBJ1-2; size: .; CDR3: CASSELWGTGYIF; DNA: TGTGCAAGCAGTGAGCTTTGGGGGACTGGCTACATCTTC
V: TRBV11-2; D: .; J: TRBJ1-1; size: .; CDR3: CASSLARGSAVAIF; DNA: TGTGCCAGCAGCTTAGCGCGGGGTTCGGCTGTAGCTATCTTT
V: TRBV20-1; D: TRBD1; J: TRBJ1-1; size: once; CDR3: CSTDRGLNTEAFF; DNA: TGCAGTACTGACAGGGGACTGAACACTGAAGCTTTCTTT
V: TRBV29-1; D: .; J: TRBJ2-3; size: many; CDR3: CSVKGSSTTDTQYF; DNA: TGCAGCGTTAAAGGTAGCTCGACCACAGATACGCAGTATTTT
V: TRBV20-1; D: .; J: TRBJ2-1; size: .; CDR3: CSAHGRGSYNEQFF; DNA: TGCAGTGCTCACGGCCGGGGCTCCTACAATGAGCAGTTCTTC
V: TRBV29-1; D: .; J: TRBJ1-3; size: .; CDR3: CSAVQAGNTIYF; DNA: TGCAGCGCTGTACAGGCCGGAAACACCATATATTTT
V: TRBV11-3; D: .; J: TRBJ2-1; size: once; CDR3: CVSSLNLWGFEQFF; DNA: TGTGTCAGCAGCTTAAATCTTTGGGGATTTGAGCAGTTCTTC
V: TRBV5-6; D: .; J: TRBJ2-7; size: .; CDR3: CANRFQVSYEQYF; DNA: TGTGCCAACAGATTTCAGGTCTCCTACGAGCAGTACTTC
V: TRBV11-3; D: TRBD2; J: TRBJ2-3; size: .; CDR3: CASIFSGWTYTQYF; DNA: TGTGCCAGCATTTTTAGCGGGTGGACATATACGCAGTATTTT
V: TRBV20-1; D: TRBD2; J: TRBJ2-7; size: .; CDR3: CSARDFGREGYEQCF; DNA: TGCAGTGCTAGAGATTTTGGGCGGGAGGGGTATGAGCAGTGTTTC
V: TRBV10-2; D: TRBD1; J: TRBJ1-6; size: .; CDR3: CASNGTGGSPLHF; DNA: TGCGCCAGCAATGGAACAGGGGGTTCACCCCTCCACTTT
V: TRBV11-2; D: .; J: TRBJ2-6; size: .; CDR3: CVSSSSARCGANVLTF; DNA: TGTGTCAGCAGCTCGTCAGCCAGATGTGGGGCCAACGTCCTGACTTTC
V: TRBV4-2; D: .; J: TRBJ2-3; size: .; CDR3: CASSQVAGDTQYF; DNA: TGTGCCAGCAGCCAAGTTGCGGGAGATACGCAGTATTTT
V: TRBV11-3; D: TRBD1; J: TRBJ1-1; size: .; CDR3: CVSTSEQGAKALF; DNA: TGTGTCAGCACCTCAGAGCAGGGGGCGAAGGCTCTCTTT
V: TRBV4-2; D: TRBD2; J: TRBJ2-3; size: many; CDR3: CASSQGQAGGPEDTQYF; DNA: TGTGCCAGCAGCCAAGGGCAAGCGGGAGGGCCTGAAGATACGCAGTATTTT
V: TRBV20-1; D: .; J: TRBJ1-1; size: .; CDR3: CSASRGWGTEAFF; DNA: TGCAGTGCTAGTCGGGGGTGGGGGACTGAGGCTTTCTTT
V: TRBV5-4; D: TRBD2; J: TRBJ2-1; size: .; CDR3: CASSLTGGPGIEQFF; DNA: TGTGCCAGCAGCTTAACGGGAGGGCCAGGGATAGAGCAGTTCTTC
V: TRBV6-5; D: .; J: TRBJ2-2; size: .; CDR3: CASSRAAFLNTGELFF; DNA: TGTGCCAGCAGCCGGGCGGCCTTCTTGAACACCGGGGAGCTGTTTTTT